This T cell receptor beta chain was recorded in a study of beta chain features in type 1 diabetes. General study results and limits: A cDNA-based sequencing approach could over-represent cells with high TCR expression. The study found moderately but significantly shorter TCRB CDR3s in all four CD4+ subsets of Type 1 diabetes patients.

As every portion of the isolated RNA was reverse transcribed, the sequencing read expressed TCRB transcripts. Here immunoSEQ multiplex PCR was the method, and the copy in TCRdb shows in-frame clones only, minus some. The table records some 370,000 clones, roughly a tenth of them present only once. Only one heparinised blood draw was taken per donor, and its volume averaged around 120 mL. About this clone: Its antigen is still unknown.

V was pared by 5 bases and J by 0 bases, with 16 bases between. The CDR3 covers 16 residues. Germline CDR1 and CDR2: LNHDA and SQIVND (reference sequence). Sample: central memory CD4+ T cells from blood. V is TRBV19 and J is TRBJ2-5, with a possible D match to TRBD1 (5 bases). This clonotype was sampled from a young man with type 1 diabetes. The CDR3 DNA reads TGTGCCAGTAGTTTCGACAGAAATATGTACCAAGAGACCCAGTACTTC. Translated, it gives CASSFDRNMYQETQYF.